The 18 T cell receptor beta chains below were found in one sample sequenced in a study of blood T cell repertoires in COVID-19. Sequenced by immunoSEQ multiplex PCR; TCRdb stores in-frame clones only, minus some. The sample carries roughly 64,000 clones, 65% to 90% recorded once. Specimen: peripheral blood. The source of these receptors is a man aged 35-49 years with acute or convalescent COVID-19.

The table lists this clone with a count of one. The rearrangement uses TRBV2 and TRBJ2-1; possibly TRBD1 for D (6 bases). Germline CDR1 and CDR2: SNHLY and FYNNEI. This CDR3 has 11 residues. Trimming stripped 10 bases from V and 4 bases from J, with 8 bases between. CDR3 loop: CATDRYNEQFF. The CDR3 region has the DNA TGTGCCACCGACAGGTACAATGAGCAGTTCTTC.

The chain uses TRBV25-1 and TRBJ2-6; weak D call: TRBD1 (6 bases). The CDR3 is made up of 16 amino acids. The ends were cut back, 3 bases at V and 0 bases at J, with 9 bases in the middle. Germline-derived CDR1 and CDR2 are MGHDK and SYGVNS. The CDR3 sequence is CASSDSGDSGANVLTF. The CDR3 DNA follows: TGTGCCAGCAGTGATTCAGGGGACTCTGGGGCCAACGTCCTGACTTTC.

The V call is TRBV6-1, the J call TRBJ2-7, with D uncertain. CDR1 is MNHNS and CDR2 is SASEGT in the germline V gene. The CDR3 has 20 residues. With 4 bases removed from V and 2 bases from J, the gap between germline ends came to 30 bases. The CDR3 spells CASSVFLLTEHDLITYEQYF. In nucleotides, the CDR3 is TGTGCCAGCAGTGTTTTCCTCTTGACGGAGCACGACCTAATTACCTACGAGCAGTACTTC.

This rearrangement joins TRBV15 to TRBJ2-5, with 7 positions matching TRBD1. This CDR3 contains 16 residues. Unmatched junction bases numbered 8, after V lost 3 bases and J lost 1 base. Germline V gives CDR1 LNHNV, CDR2 YYDKDF (reference sequence). In DNA, the CDR3 is TGTGCCACCAGCAGTGAACTCCGGGACAGCCAAGAGACCCAGTACTTC. Translated: CATSSELRDSQETQYF.

The CDR3: CATSRDVSYEQYF. The DNA for the CDR3 is TGTGCCACCAGCAGAGATGTCAGTTACGAGCAGTACTTC. The rearrangement uses TRBV15 and TRBJ2-7; D remains unclear. The CDR3 contains 13 residues. The V end lost 0 bases, the J end lost 4 bases, and 7 bases lay between the germline ends. Per the germline V gene, CDR1 is LNHNV and CDR2 is YYDKDF (reference sequence). Combining the CDR3 with reference TRBV15 and TRBJ2-7 gives the whole variable domain DAMVIQNPRYQVTQFGKPVTLSCSQTLNHNVMYWYQQKSSQAPKLLFHYYDKDFNNEADTPDNFQSRRPNTSFCFLDIRSPGLGDTAMYLCATSRDVSYEQYFGPGTRLTVT.

The chain has TRBV24-1 and TRBJ2-3, with TRBD2 matching over 7 bases. The CDR3 consists of 17 residues. V lost 4 bases to trimming and J lost 4 bases; unmatched junction nucleotides: 13. The V gene's germline CDR1 is KGHDR and CDR2 SFDVKD. The CDR3 loop reads CATSDPADGGFADTQYF. CDR3 coding DNA: TGTGCCACCAGTGACCCCGCTGACGGGGGGTTCGCAGATACGCAGTATTTT.

This chain connects TRBV30 to TRBJ1-2, with D possibly matching TRBD1 (6 bases). CDR3 length: 13 residues. The germline CDR1 and CDR2 sequences are GTSNPN and SVGIG (reference sequence). V was shortened by 3 bases and J by 6 bases, with 14 bases between the two germline ends. For the CDR3, the DNA is TGTGCCTGGAGAAACAGGGATGCTGATGGCTACACCTTC. It codes for CAWRNRDADGYTF. Full variable domain (remainder filled in from reference TRBV30 and TRBJ1-2): SQTIHQWPATLVQPVGSPLSLECTVEGTSNPNLYWYRQAAGRGLQLLFYSVGIGQISSEVPQNLSASRPQDRQFILSSKKLLLSDSGFYLCAWRNRDADGYTFGSGTRLTVV.

This clone has just a few counts. V usage is TRBV27 and J usage is TRBJ1-1; the D is unclear. In germline, CDR1 is MNHEY, CDR2 SMNVEV (reference sequence). The V and J ends lost 5 bases and 0 bases respectively, with 19 bases between them. The CDR3 contains 17 residues. CDR3 protein: CASSPQKANPMNTEAFF. CDR3 nucleotide sequence: TGTGCCAGCAGTCCACAGAAAGCCAATCCCATGAACACTGAAGCTTTCTTT.

This clone occurred once. This chain connects TRBV5-8 to TRBJ1-3, with 8 bases identical to TRBD1. The CDR3 is 16 residues long. V trimming: 3 bases; J trimming: 1 base; junction bases outside the gene matches: 6. Germline V gives CDR1 SGHTS, CDR2 YDEGEE. CDR3 nucleotide sequence: TGTGCCAGCAGCTGGACAGGGATTCAGTCTGGAAACACCATATATTTT. This translates into CASSWTGIQSGNTIYF.

This chain links TRBV2 with TRBJ2-4; a possible D gene is TRBD1 (5 bases). Germline CDR1 is SNHLY and CDR2 is FYNNEI. V lost 8 bases, J lost 11 bases, and 19 bases lay in between. The CDR3 runs 13 residues. Here the CDR3 DNA reads TGTGCCAGCCGGAACGACCAGGGAAGGGTTCAGTACTTC. Residues: CASRNDQGRVQYF. Filled out from reference TRBV2 and TRBJ2-4, the complete variable domain reads EPEVTQTPSHQVTQMGQEVILRCVPISNHLYFYWYRQILGQKVEFLVSFYNNEISEKSEIFDDQFSVERPDGSNFTLKIRSTKLEDSAMYFCASRNDQGRVQYFGAGTRLSVL.

This chain connects TRBV4-1 to TRBJ2-7; weak D call: TRBD2 (7 bases). CDR1 and CDR2 from the germline V gene are MGHRA and YSYEKL. V lost 3 bases, J lost 4 bases, and 16 bases lay in between. This CDR3 is 15 amino acids long. The CDR3 DNA follows: TGCGCCAGCAGCCATGGGGGGGGGCCTCGGTACGAGCAGTACTTC. It is translated as CASSHGGGPRYEQYF.

The chain combines TRBV7-2 with TRBJ2-5, with D tentatively TRBD2 (6 bases). Germline V lookup: CDR1 SGHTA, CDR2 FQGNSA. The germline V and J ends were trimmed by 2 bases and 4 bases, with 14 bases remaining between them. The CDR3 sequence is 15 residues long. The CDR3 spells CASSLNPGLTETQYF. The CDR3 region has the DNA TGTGCCAGCAGCTTAAACCCGGGACTGACAGAGACCCAGTACTTC.

This clone was detected only once. The V call is TRBV25-1, the J call TRBJ1-1; possible D gene TRBD1, 6 bases. The V and J ends lost 6 bases and 10 bases respectively, with 27 bases between them. The germline V gene encodes CDR1 MGHDK and CDR2 SYGVNS. This CDR3 comprises 16 residues. The CDR3 loop is CASRENRGGGGGRAFF. The CDR3 DNA reads TGTGCCAGCAGAGAAAATCGAGGAGGGGGGGGCGGTCGAGCTTTCTTT.

This clone came up once. The rearrangement uses TRBV5-1 and TRBJ2-3, with 9 positions matching TRBD2. Losses at the gene ends were 4 bases for V and 6 bases for J; bases not matched to a gene: 3. From germline, CDR1 is SGHRS and CDR2 YFSETQ. The CDR3 is 13 residues long. Here the CDR3 DNA reads TGCGCCAGCAGCCTTAGCGGGGGCGATACGCAGTATTTT. Amino acids: CASSLSGGDTQYF.

The gene calls are TRBV28 and TRBJ1-5; 11 nucleotides align to TRBD1. Germline V gives CDR1 MDHEN, CDR2 SYDVKM. With V trimmed by 6 bases and J by 0 bases, 10 bases remained unmatched. This CDR3 region has 18 residues. This CDR3 is CASRIGGQGVNSNQPQHF. The DNA of the CDR3 is TGTGCCAGCAGGATAGGGGGACAGGGGGTTAATAGCAATCAGCCCCAGCATTTT.

This chain connects TRBV3-1 (or the pseudogene TRBV3-2) to TRBJ2-7, with D possibly matching TRBD1 (6 bases). The CDR3 runs 12 residues. V lost 3 bases to trimming and J lost 7 bases, with 10 bases between them. CDR1 is LGHDT, CDR2 YNNKEL, per germline (reference sequence). The CDR3 DNA reads TGTGCCAGCAGCCATAGGGGGTCTGAGCAGTACTTC. Residues: CASSHRGSEQYF.

The J gene is TRBJ1-3, the V gene TRBV11-2; possibly TRBD1 for D (6 bases). Per germline, CDR1 SGHAT and CDR2 FQNNGV. This CDR3 is built from 18 residues. V shed 5 bases and J shed 4 bases, with 24 bases lying between them. The CDR3 spells CASSPAWEPGTRGNTIYF. DNA for the CDR3: TGTGCCAGCAGCCCAGCCTGGGAACCAGGGACAAGAGGAAACACCATATATTTT.

The chain has TRBV4-1 and TRBJ2-2; D remains ambiguous. With 0 bases removed from V and 1 base from J, the gap between germline ends came to 9 bases. This CDR3 comprises 16 residues. Germline V lookup: CDR1 MGHRA, CDR2 YSYEKL. This CDR3 is CASSQENEMNTGELFF. The CDR3 DNA sequence: TGCGCCAGCAGCCAAGAAAACGAGATGAACACCGGGGAGCTGTTTTTT.